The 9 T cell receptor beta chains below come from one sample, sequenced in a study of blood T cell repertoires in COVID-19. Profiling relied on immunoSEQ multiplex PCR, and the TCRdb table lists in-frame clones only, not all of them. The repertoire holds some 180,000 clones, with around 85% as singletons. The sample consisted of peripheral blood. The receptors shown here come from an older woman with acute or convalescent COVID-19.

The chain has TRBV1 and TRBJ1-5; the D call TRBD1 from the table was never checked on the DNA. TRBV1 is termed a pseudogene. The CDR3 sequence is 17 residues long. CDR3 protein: CTSSQDQTGSSNQPQHF. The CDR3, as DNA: TGCACCAGCAGCCAAGACCAGACAGGGTCGAGCAATCAGCCCCAGCATTTT.

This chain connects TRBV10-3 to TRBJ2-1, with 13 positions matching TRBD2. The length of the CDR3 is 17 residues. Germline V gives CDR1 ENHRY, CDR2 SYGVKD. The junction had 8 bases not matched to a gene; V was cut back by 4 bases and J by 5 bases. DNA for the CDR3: TGTGCCATCAGTGGCGGGGCCGGGACTAGCGGGAACAATGAGCAGTTCTTC. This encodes CAISGGAGTSGNNEQFF.

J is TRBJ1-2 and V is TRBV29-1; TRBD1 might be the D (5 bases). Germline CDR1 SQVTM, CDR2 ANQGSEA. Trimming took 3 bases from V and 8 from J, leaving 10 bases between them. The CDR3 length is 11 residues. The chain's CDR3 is CSVERTNGYTF. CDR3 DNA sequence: TGCAGCGTTGAGCGGACAAACGGCTACACCTTC.

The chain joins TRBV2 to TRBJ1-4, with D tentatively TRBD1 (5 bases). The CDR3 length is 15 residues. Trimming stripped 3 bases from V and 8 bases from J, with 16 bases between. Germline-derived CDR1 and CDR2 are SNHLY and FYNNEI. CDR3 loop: CASSESGGREEKLFF. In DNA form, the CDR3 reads TGTGCCAGCAGTGAGAGCGGGGGGAGGGAAGAAAAACTGTTTTTT. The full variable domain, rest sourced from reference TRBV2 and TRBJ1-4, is EPEVTQTPSHQVTQMGQEVILRCVPISNHLYFYWYRQILGQKVEFLVSFYNNEISEKSEIFDDQFSVERPDGSNFTLKIRSTKLEDSAMYFCASSESGGREEKLFFGSGTQLSVL.

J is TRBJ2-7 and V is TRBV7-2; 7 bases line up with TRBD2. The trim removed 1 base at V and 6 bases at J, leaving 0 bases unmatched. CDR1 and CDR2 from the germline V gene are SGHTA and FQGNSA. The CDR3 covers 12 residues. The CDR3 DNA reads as TGTGCCAGCAGCTTAGGCGGGGGCGAGCAGTACTTC. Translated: CASSLGGGEQYF.

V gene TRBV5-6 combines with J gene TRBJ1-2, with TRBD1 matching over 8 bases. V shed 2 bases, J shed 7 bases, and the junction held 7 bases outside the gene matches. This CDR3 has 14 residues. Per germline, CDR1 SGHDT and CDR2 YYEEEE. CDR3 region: CASSFAQGARGYTF. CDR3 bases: TGTGCCAGCAGCTTCGCCCAGGGGGCGCGTGGCTACACCTTC.

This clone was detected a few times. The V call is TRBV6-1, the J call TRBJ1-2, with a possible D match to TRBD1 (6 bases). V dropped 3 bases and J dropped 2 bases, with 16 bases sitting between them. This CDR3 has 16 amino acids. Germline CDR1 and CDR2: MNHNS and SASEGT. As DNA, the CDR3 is TGTGCCAGCAGTGATCTTCCAGGACAGCGAAACTATGGCTACACCTTC. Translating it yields CASSDLPGQRNYGYTF.

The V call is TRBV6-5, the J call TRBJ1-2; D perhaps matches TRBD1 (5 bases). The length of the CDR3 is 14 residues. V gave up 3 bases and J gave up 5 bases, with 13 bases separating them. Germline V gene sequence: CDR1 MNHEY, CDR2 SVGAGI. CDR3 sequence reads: CASSYRTGSYGYTF. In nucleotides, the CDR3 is TGTGCCAGCAGTTATCGCACAGGATCTTATGGCTACACCTTC.

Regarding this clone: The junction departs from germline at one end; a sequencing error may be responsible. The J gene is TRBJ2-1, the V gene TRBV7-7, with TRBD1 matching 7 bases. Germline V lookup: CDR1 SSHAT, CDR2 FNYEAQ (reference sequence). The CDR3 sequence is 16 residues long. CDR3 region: CASSLATGSSYNEQFF. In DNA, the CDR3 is TGTGCTAGCAGCTTAGCGACAGGGAGCTCCTACAATGAGCAGTTCTTC.